A selection of T cell receptor beta chains follows, all from one sample in a study of blood T cell repertoires in COVID-19. Some clones are missing from TCRdb's copy, which holds only in-frame ones; the method was immunoSEQ multiplex PCR. The sample carries 70,000 or so clones, about 83% recorded once. Sequencing was carried out using peripheral blood. The receptors here all came from a woman older than 75 with acute or convalescent COVID-19. CDR3s include the opening cysteine and the closing phenylalanine or tryptophan. A D gene is named only where the DNA matches it firmly. Clone size is stated in some rows and not others, as once, few, many or a class when expanded.

j_gene | d_gene | abundance | v_gene | CDR3aa | CDR3nt
TRBJ1-1 | . | once | TRBV28 | CASRVTVMNTEAFF | TGTGCCAGCAGGGTGACAGTAATGAACACTGAAGCTTTCTTT
TRBJ2-7 | TRBD1 | . | TRBV27 | CASSFRGIGYEQYF | TGTGCCAGCAGTTTCAGGGGGATCGGCTACGAGCAGTACTTC
TRBJ2-7 | TRBD2 | . | TRBV6-2/TRBV6-3 | CASSYGTSGIVFYEQYF | TGTGCCAGCAGTTATGGGACTAGCGGGATTGTTTTCTACGAGCAGTACTTC
TRBJ1-4 | TRBD1 | . | TRBV28 | CASSSGQGSLREKLFF | TGTGCCAGCAGTTCCGGACAGGGAAGTTTACGTGAAAAACTGTTTTTT
TRBJ2-7 | . | . | TRBV10-3 | CAIRGGGTSYEQYF | TGTGCCATCAGGGGCGGAGGGACCTCCTACGAGCAGTACTTC
TRBJ2-3 | TRBD2 | . | TRBV9 | CASSLTGGGSTDTQYF | TGTGCCAGCAGCCTGACGGGCGGGGGATCCACAGATACGCAGTATTTT
TRBJ2-1 | TRBD1 | . | TRBV24-1 | CATSEADRRKDEQFF | TGTGCCACCAGTGAGGCGGACAGGCGAAAAGATGAGCAGTTCTTC
TRBJ2-7 | TRBD1 | hyperexpanded | TRBV7-8 | CASSFRTGGTYEQYF | TGTGCCAGCAGCTTCAGGACAGGGGGTACCTACGAGCAGTACTTC
TRBJ2-5 | TRBD1 | . | TRBV18 | CASSRDRGDQETQYF | TGTGCCAGCTCCCGGGACAGGGGGGACCAAGAGACCCAGTACTTC
TRBJ1-2 | . | . | TRBV7-6 | CASSPLDTGLNYGYTF | TGTGCCAGCAGCCCTCTAGACACCGGACTTAACTATGGCTACACCTTC
TRBJ2-7 | . | . | TRBV28 | CASSLPPAGNYEQYF | TGTGCCAGCAGTTTACCCCCGGCAGGGAACTACGAGCAGTACTTC
TRBJ1-6 | TRBD1 | . | TRBV20-1 | CSAGGQGSVGPLHF | TGCAGTGCTGGTGGACAGGGCTCAGTGGGACCCCTCCACTTT
TRBJ2-7 | . | . | TRBV2 | CASSEGGQPYYEQYF | TGTGCCAGCAGTGAAGGCGGGCAGCCCTACTACGAGCAGTACTTC
TRBJ2-2 | . | . | TRBV7-2 | CASRGPYTGELFF | TGTGCCAGCAGGGGCCCCTACACCGGGGAGCTGTTTTTT
TRBJ2-1 | . | . | TRBV18 | CASSPGLNYNEQFF | TGTGCCAGCTCACCGGGGCTTAACTACAATGAGCAGTTCTTC
TRBJ1-5 | . | . | TRBV19 | CASTPSGADFYYQPQHF | TGTGCCAGTACCCCTTCCGGCGCGGACTTCTACTATCAGCCCCAGCATTTT
TRBJ2-1 | . | . | TRBV7-9 | CASTPVGGESYNEQFF | TGTGCCAGCACCCCCGTAGGGGGGGAGTCCTACAATGAGCAGTTCTTC
TRBJ1-6 | . | . | TRBV30 | CAWSVLGRSYNSPLHF | TGTGCCTGGAGTGTACTGGGGCGCTCCTATAATTCACCCCTCCACTTT
TRBJ2-5 | . | . | TRBV15 | CATSRPPGRETQYF | TGTGCCACCAGCAGACCGCCAGGGCGGGAGACCCAGTACTTC
TRBJ2-7 | TRBD1 | . | TRBV20-1 | CSASPGTGSGEQYF | TGCAGTGCTAGTCCCGGGACAGGTTCCGGCGAGCAGTACTTC
TRBJ1-1 | . | . | TRBV28 | CAVHSFASEAFF | TGTGCCGTACATTCATTTGCTTCTGAAGCTTTCTTT
TRBJ1-5 | TRBD1 | . | TRBV5-5 | CASSPLGTGGVGNQPQHF | TGTGCCAGCAGCCCCCTCGGGACAGGGGGAGTTGGGAATCAGCCCCAGCATTTT
TRBJ1-2 | . | few | TRBV7-2 | CASSWPGSTYGYTF | TGTGCCAGCAGCTGGCCCGGGTCGACCTATGGCTACACCTTC
TRBJ2-2 | . | . | TRBV5-4 | CASSSDYLTSGELFF | TGTGCCAGCAGCTCGGACTATCTGACGTCCGGGGAGCTGTTTTTT
TRBJ2-3 | . | . | TRBV28 | CASSLTNWGSDTQYF | TGTGCCAGCAGTTTAACCAACTGGGGCTCAGATACGCAGTATTTT
TRBJ2-7 | TRBD2 | . | TRBV7-3 | CASSLGTSGSEQYF | TGTGCCAGCAGCTTAGGGACTAGCGGGAGTGAGCAGTACTTC
TRBJ1-1 | TRBD1 | . | TRBV13 | CASRDRVTEAFF | TGTGCCAGCCGCGACAGGGTCACTGAAGCTTTCTTT
TRBJ1-6 | TRBD1 | . | TRBV7-2 | CASSSTGGQSPLHF | TGTGCCAGCAGCTCCACAGGGGGCCAATCACCCCTCCACTTT